These 21 T cell receptor beta chains share one sample of origin, sequenced in a study of blood T cells in healthy people across ages (dated by TCRdb to 2013 to 2016). The method was 5' RACE. Sequencing relied on an Illumina HiSeq 2500. A second roughly 7 to 11 cycle PCR used a sample-barcoded 5' primer and a J-beta primer mix. The raw public reads went through TCRdb reprocessing: fastp at Q25, MiXCR clone calling, in-frame beta chains kept. Entries that share a CDR3 protein sequence are merged under the most common genes and DNA. The sample data list roughly 1,500,000 distinct CDR3 sequences, and around 35% of these were observed just once. Over 9% of the sample comes from the top ten. The sequenced material came from blood. Receptors were obtained from a young woman in good health.

This rearrangement joins TRBV27 to TRBJ1-2; TRBD1 is a possible D gene (6 bases). The CDR3 sequence is 15 residues long. Germline lookup yields CDR1 MNHEY and CDR2 SMNVEV (reference sequence). V was pared by 5 bases and J by 1 base, with 14 bases between. Here the CDR3 DNA reads TGTGCCAGCAGTATCACAGGGCGATTTAACTATGGCTACACCTTC. This codes for CASSITGRFNYGYTF.

The chain has TRBV12-3 or TRBV12-4 and TRBJ2-3, with 8 bases identical to TRBD1. The CDR3 is made up of 18 amino acids. J lost 0 bases, V lost 6 bases, and 14 bases had no gene match. The CDR3 nucleotides are TGTGCCAGCAGACCGGGACAGGACACCCTCTCTAGCACAGATACGCAGTATTTT. Translating it yields CASRPGQDTLSSTDTQYF.

The chain recombines TRBV9 with TRBJ2-3; D is undetermined. From germline, CDR1 is SGDLS and CDR2 YYNGEE. The CDR3 consists of 16 residues. V gave up 2 bases and J gave up 6 bases, with 19 bases separating them. DNA for the CDR3: TGTGCCAGCAGCGTTGGCGAGAATCGTCCCCACGATACGCAGTATTTT. As protein: CASSVGENRPHDTQYF.

In its sample, this clonotype was seen a few times. The CDR3 region has the DNA TGTGCCAGCAGTGTCCCGGGGTTTGGACAGGGGACCTACGAGCAGTACTTC. The encoded protein is CASSVPGFGQGTYEQYF. The chain recombines TRBV2 with TRBJ2-7, with TRBD1 matching 9 bases. The CDR3 totals 17 residues. The ends lost 4 bases at V and 2 bases at J; junction bases unmatched: 12. Germline V lookup: CDR1 SNHLY, CDR2 FYNNEI.

This clonotype appeared a few times. The gene calls are TRBV7-9 and TRBJ2-7, with D possibly TRBD2 on 6 matching bases. The germline gives CDR1 SEHNR, CDR2 FQNEAQ (reference sequence). V lost 5 bases and J 7 bases, leaving 21 bases between the germline ends. CDR3 length: 15 amino acids. CDR3 in amino acids: CASSIRDSIFGEQYF. The CDR3, as DNA: TGTGCCAGCAGCATCCGGGACTCAATATTCGGAGAGCAGTACTTC.

The chain joins TRBV4-1 to TRBJ1-2; 9 bases are shared with TRBD1. With 1 base clipped from V and 5 bases from J, the junction kept 2 bases outside the gene matches. The CDR3 length is 14 residues. CDR1 is MGHRA, CDR2 YSYEKL, per germline. CDR3 residues: CASSQAGQGYGYTF. The CDR3 bases are TGCGCCAGCAGCCAAGCGGGACAGGGTTATGGCTACACCTTC.

This clonotype occurred a few times. The chain is built from TRBV9 and TRBJ2-6; 7 nucleotides line up with TRBD1. The V and J ends lost 3 bases and 0 bases, in that order; junction bases with no gene match: 6. CDR3 size: 17 residues. Germline V CDR1 and CDR2: SGDLS, YYNGEE. The CDR3 nucleotides are TGTGCCAGCAGCGCGGACAGGATTATCTCTGGGGCCAACGTCCTGACTTTC. Protein sequence: CASSADRIISGANVLTF.

The chain combines TRBV9 with TRBJ2-1; TRBD1 agrees at 7 bases. CDR3 size: 14 residues. Germline V CDR1 and CDR2: SGDLS, YYNGEE. V gave up 7 bases and J gave up 0 bases; unmatched junction bases: 4. The CDR3 DNA is TGTGCCAGCGGCCGGGACAGCTCCTACAATGAGCAGTTCTTC. Translating gives CASGRDSSYNEQFF.

This clonotype showed up just a few times. The chain is built from TRBV5-1 and TRBJ2-7; 10 positions match TRBD2. V gave up 2 bases and J gave up 2 bases; unmatched junction bases: 4. Germline assignment: CDR1 SGHRS and CDR2 YFSETQ. The CDR3 loop spans 15 amino acids. The CDR3 spells CASSLNSGGPYEQYF. CDR3 nucleotides: TGCGCCAGCAGCTTAAATAGCGGGGGGCCCTACGAGCAGTACTTC.

This clonotype was picked up a small number of times. The CDR3 DNA follows: TGCGCCAGCAGCTCCGGACAGGGGACGATCCAGTACTTC. Translated, it gives CASSSGQGTIQYF. The chain is built from TRBV5-1 and TRBJ2-5; TRBD1 agrees at 9 bases. V gave up 3 bases and J gave up 10 bases; unmatched junction bases: 7. Per germline, CDR1 SGHRS and CDR2 YFSETQ. This CDR3 has 13 residues. Full variable domain (rest looked up from reference TRBV5-1 and TRBJ2-5): KAGVTQTPRYLIKTRGQQVTLSCSPISGHRSVSWYQQTPGQGLQFLFEYFSETQRNKGNFPGRFSGRQFSNSRSEMNVSTLELGDSALYLCASSSGQGTIQYFGPGTRLLVL.

This clonotype was seen ten or more times. The chain joins TRBV4-1 to TRBJ2-7, with a possible D match to TRBD1 (6 bases). Per germline, CDR1 MGHRA and CDR2 YSYEKL. V dropped 2 bases and J dropped 0 bases, with 11 bases sitting between them. The CDR3 runs 15 residues. The CDR3: CASSQITGSSYEQYF. In DNA, the CDR3 is TGCGCCAGCAGCCAAATAACAGGGAGCTCCTACGAGCAGTACTTC.

This clonotype was detected a few times. DNA of the CDR3: TGTGCCACCAGCAGAGATGTGGATCAGCCCCAGCATTTT. Translated: CATSRDVDQPQHF. The chain couples TRBV15 to TRBJ1-5; D call uncertain. Germline values: CDR1 LNHNV, CDR2 YYDKDF (reference sequence). This CDR3 region has 13 residues. V was trimmed by 0 bases and J by 5 bases, leaving 5 bases between them.

The chain joins TRBV11-2 to TRBJ2-5, with 11 positions matching TRBD2. The germline CDR1 and CDR2 sequences are SGHAT and FQNNGV. The CDR3 has 16 residues. Germline trimming cut 2 bases from V and 5 bases from J; bases unmatched to any gene: 7. The CDR3 is CASSLRPSGGKETQYF. The CDR3 coding sequence is TGTGCCAGCAGCTTACGGCCTAGCGGGGGGAAGGAGACCCAGTACTTC.

This clonotype was counted between two and nine times. The chain has TRBV27 and TRBJ2-2; 9 nucleotides agree with TRBD1. V trimming: 6 bases; J trimming: 3 bases; junction bases outside the gene matches: 11. CDR1 is MNHEY and CDR2 is SMNVEV in the germline V gene (reference sequence). The CDR3 consists of 17 residues. In DNA, the CDR3 is TGTGCCAGCAGCATCCATCCGACAGGGGGTTACACCGGGGAGCTGTTTTTT. Protein product: CASSIHPTGGYTGELFF.

This clonotype was seen ten or more times. This sequence joins TRBV5-1 and TRBJ1-2; perhaps TRBD1 as D (5 bases). Germline CDR1 is SGHRS and CDR2 is YFSETQ. CDR3 length equals 14 residues. The V end lost 0 bases, the J end lost 4 bases, and 10 bases lay between the germline ends. CDR3 residues: CASSLDRSTYGYTF. The DNA of the CDR3 is TGCGCCAGCAGCTTGGACAGGAGTACCTATGGCTACACCTTC.

The genes are TRBV27 and TRBJ2-3; 9 nucleotides line up with TRBD2. This CDR3 region has 16 residues. Per germline, CDR1 MNHEY and CDR2 SMNVEV (reference sequence). J was trimmed by 4 bases and V by 4 bases; bases with no gene match: 9. DNA for the CDR3: TGTGCCAGCAGTTCAGAATTGGGCGGGGGGGCAGATACGCAGTATTTT. This gives the protein CASSSELGGGADTQYF.

This clonotype was detected only a few times. This may come from a read error, since a much larger clone is one base off. The chain uses TRBV20-1 and TRBJ2-4, with D unresolved. The end of the DNA fits TRBJ2-7 better, so the J call may be wrong. The CDR3 spans 11 residues. The germline V gene has CDR1 DFQATT and CDR2 SNEGSKA (reference sequence). This CDR3 reads CSVTDSYEQYF. The CDR3 DNA follows: TGCAGTGTGACGGACTCCTACGAGCAGTACTTC.

As regards this clonotype: An end of the junction differs from the germline gene, which may be a read error. The chain couples TRBV24-1 to TRBJ2-1, with 8 bases fitting TRBD1. The CDR3 sequence is 16 residues long. The germline V gene has CDR1 KGHDR and CDR2 SFDVKD. CDR3 nucleotides: TGTGCCACCAGTGATCCCCCGGCAGGGGGCCGGTTGGAGCGGTTCTTC. Translation gives CATSDPPAGGRLERFF.

There are many counts of this clonotype. This chain joins TRBV7-2 and TRBJ2-7; possible D gene TRBD2, 5 bases. V was pared by 1 base and J by 6 bases, with 10 bases between. Germline V lookup: CDR1 SGHTA, CDR2 FQGNSA. The CDR3 spans 13 residues. The CDR3 reads CASSLDRGSEQYF. The CDR3 nucleotides read TGTGCCAGCAGCTTAGATCGAGGGAGCGAGCAGTACTTC.

This sequence joins TRBV4-2 and TRBJ1-5; D is undetermined. Per germline, CDR1 LGHNA and CDR2 YNFKEQ. The CDR3 extends over 15 amino acids. Trimming took off 1 base at V and 5 bases at J, with 12 bases between the two ends. The CDR3 loop reads CASSQGPEYDQPQHF. The CDR3 coding sequence is TGTGCCAGCAGCCAAGGACCCGAGTATGATCAGCCCCAGCATTTT.

A remark on this clonotype: One junction end does not reproduce the germline sequence, and a read error may be involved. The chain uses TRBV3-1 and TRBJ2-2; TRBD2 matches at 12 bases. The CDR3 covers 16 residues. Per the germline V gene, CDR1 is LGHDT and CDR2 is YNNKEL (reference sequence). CDR3 DNA: TGTGCCAGCAGCACCCGGACTAGCGGGACGGTCGGGGAGTTGTTTTTT. Translated: CASSTRTSGTVGELFF.